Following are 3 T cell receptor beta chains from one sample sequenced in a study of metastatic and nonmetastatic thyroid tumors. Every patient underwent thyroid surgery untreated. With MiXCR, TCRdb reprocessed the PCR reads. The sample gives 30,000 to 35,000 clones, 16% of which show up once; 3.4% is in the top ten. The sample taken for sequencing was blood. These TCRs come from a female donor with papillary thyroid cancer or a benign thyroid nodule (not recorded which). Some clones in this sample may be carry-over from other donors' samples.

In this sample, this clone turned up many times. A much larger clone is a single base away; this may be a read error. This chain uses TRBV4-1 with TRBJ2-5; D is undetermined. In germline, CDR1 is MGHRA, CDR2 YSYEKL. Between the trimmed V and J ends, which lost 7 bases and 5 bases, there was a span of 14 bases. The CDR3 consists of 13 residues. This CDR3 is CASISSVGETQYF. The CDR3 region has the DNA TGCGCCAGCATCTCCTCAGTTGGGGAGACCCAGTACTTC.

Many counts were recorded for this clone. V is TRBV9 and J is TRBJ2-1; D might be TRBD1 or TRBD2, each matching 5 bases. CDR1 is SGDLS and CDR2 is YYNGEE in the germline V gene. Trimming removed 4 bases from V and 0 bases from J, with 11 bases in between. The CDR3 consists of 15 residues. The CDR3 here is CASSPWGSSYNEQFF. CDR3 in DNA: TGTGCCAGCAGCCCTTGGGGGAGCTCCTACAATGAGCAGTTCTTC.

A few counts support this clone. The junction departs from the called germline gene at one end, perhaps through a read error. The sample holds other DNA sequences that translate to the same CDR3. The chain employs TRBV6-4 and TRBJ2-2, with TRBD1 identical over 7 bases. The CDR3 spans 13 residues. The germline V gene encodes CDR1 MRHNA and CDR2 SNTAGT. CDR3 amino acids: CASSDRDTGELFF. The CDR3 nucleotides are TGTGCCAGCAGTGACAGGGACACAGGGGAGCTGTTCTTT.